The sequence of this T cell receptor (beta chain) was determined in a study of blood T cells in healthy people across ages. Isolating PBMCs gave at least 6.5 million of these cells per sample. In this sample, this clonotype turned up many times. Trimming at V came to 0 bases and at J to 2 bases, leaving 2 bases not matched to a gene. Germline values: CDR1 ENHRY, CDR2 SYGVKD. The CDR3 has 15 amino acids. A second about 7 to 11 cycle PCR used barcoded and J-beta primers. Every sample gave at least 2.5 million paired-end reads containing CDR3. TCRdb re-called the 5' RACE reads through MiXCR, storing one row per CDR3 protein. The table lists roughly 500,000 distinct CDR3 sequences, less than 25% of them singletons. These data also featured in a second study, about T cells of mothers and their children. That report adds: For unrelated pairs as for related ones, thymic selection shapes TCR recombination output similarly. Detection yielded no persistent microchimeric T cell clones.

The receptor comes from a boy aged 10-17 years in good health. This chain connects TRBV10-3 to TRBJ2-5; 8 bases line up with TRBD1. Specimen: blood. CDR3 protein: CAISESNRGQETQYF. The CDR3, as DNA: TGTGCCATCAGTGAGTCGAACAGGGGGCAAGAGACCCAGTACTTC.